In its sample, the clone carrying this TCR beta chain was seen once. Its antigen is unidentified. This specimen comes from a study of T cell clones after liver transplantation. As for the study in general: Graft-donor-reactive sequences were compared with third-party-reactive TCRbeta sequences from pre-transplant mixed lymphocyte reactions. Tolerance: complete withdrawal held at least one year, liver enzymes staying within twice normal.

Sequenced by immunoSEQ multiplex PCR; TCRdb stores in-frame clones only, minus some. The sample has fewer than 110,000 clones, around four fifths seen once; the top ten hold around 3%. Study-level results: These preliminary findings come from unstandardized post-transplant sampling times. Low donor cell numbers restricted donor-reactive repertoire measurement in two subjects.

The sample in question was CD4+ T cells from blood, obtained around 49 months after liver transplant. The sequence derives from a human patient who received a liver transplant. Some T cells may be graft donor cells.

The CDR3 is CASTNPRTGGNSPLHF. The CDR3 DNA follows: TGTGCCAGTACCAATCCCCGGACAGGAGGAAATTCACCCCTCCACTTT. This chain joins TRBV19 and TRBJ1-6; TRBD1 aligns across 7 bases. The J segment lost 7 bases and the V segment lost 7 bases, leaving 13 bases of the junction unmatched. The CDR3 covers 16 residues. Germline lookup yields CDR1 LNHDA and CDR2 SQIVND (reference sequence).